Listed here are 16 T cell receptor beta chains from one sample, sequenced in a study of cytomegalovirus exposure and HLA in healthy donors. The table came from immunoSEQ multiplex PCR; TCRdb's copy has only in-frame clones and leaves some out. The repertoire consists of roughly 270,000 clones, with roughly 88% occurring once and the leading ten covering approximately 0.88%. Source material: PBMCs. All receptors come from a young woman in good health and CMV-seronegative.

The rearrangement links TRBV6-5 to TRBJ2-7, with 9 nucleotides matching TRBD1. Germline trimming cut 7 bases from V and 3 bases from J; bases unmatched to any gene: 4. CDR3 length: 13 residues. Germline V lookup: CDR1 MNHEY, CDR2 SVGAGI. The CDR3 DNA sequence: TGTGCCAGCACACAGGGGGCACTCTACGAGCAGTACTTC. Translated: CASTQGALYEQYF.

This clone was detected only a few times. The chain uses TRBV2 and TRBJ1-4; D gene uncertain. The germline V and J ends were trimmed by 6 bases and 4 bases, with 6 bases remaining between them. Germline CDR1 is SNHLY and CDR2 is FYNNEI. The CDR3 loop spans 12 amino acids. The CDR3 here is CASRQFNEKLFF. The CDR3, as DNA: TGTGCCAGCAGGCAGTTTAATGAAAAACTGTTTTTT.

This chain links TRBV9 with TRBJ2-3; TRBD1 might be the D (5 bases). The V end lost 4 bases, the J end lost 2 bases, and 11 bases lay between the germline ends. Germline CDR1 is SGDLS and CDR2 is YYNGEE. The CDR3 sequence is 14 residues long. The CDR3 sequence: CASSIGQITDTQYF. The CDR3, as DNA: TGTGCCAGCAGCATAGGACAAATCACAGATACGCAGTATTTT.

The chain recombines TRBV28 with TRBJ2-7; TRBD1 aligns across 11 bases. CDR1 is MDHEN and CDR2 is SYDVKM in the germline V gene. V shed 2 bases, J shed 5 bases, and the junction held 11 bases outside the gene matches. The CDR3 extends over 17 amino acids. This CDR3 reads CASSLIRGTGGSDEQYF. DNA for the CDR3: TGTGCCAGCAGTTTAATTCGGGGGACAGGGGGGTCCGACGAGCAGTACTTC. The variable domain in full, completed from reference TRBV28 and TRBJ2-7, reads DVKVTQSSRYLVKRTGEKVFLECVQDMDHENMFWYRQDPGLGLRLIYFSYDVKMKEKGDIPEGYSVSREKKERFSLILESASTNQTSMYLCASSLIRGTGGSDEQYFGPGTRLTVT.

A single count supports this clone. The CDR3 nucleotides read TGTGCCAGCAGCTCCGGCGACAGGGGGTACCCAGATACGCAGTATTTT. Protein sequence: CASSSGDRGYPDTQYF. The V call is TRBV7-9, the J call TRBJ2-3, with 9 bases matching TRBD1. V lost 4 bases, J lost 4 bases, and 9 bases stayed unmatched. This CDR3 region has 16 residues. Looked up from germline, CDR1 is SEHNR and CDR2 is FQNEAQ (reference sequence). Supplemented by reference TRBV7-9 and TRBJ2-3, the full variable domain reads DTGVSQNPRHKITKRGQNVTFRCDPISEHNRLYWYRQTLGQGPEFLTYFQNEAQLEKSRLLSDRFSAERPKGSFSTLEIQRTEQGDSAMYLCASSSGDRGYPDTQYFGPGTRLTVL.

This clone was recorded only once. The identical CDR3 is also encoded by other nucleotide sequences in the sample. The chain uses TRBV28 and TRBJ1-2; D is possibly TRBD1 (6 bases). Trimming took 6 bases from V and 4 from J, leaving 12 bases between them. CDR1 MDHEN and CDR2 SYDVKM come from the germline V gene. The CDR3 has 13 amino acids. The DNA for the CDR3 is TGTGCCAGCAGCCTGGACAGCCTCTATGGCTACACCTTC. Protein sequence: CASSLDSLYGYTF.

The V gene is TRBV19, the J gene TRBJ1-5; 7 bases fit TRBD1. Looked up from germline, CDR1 is LNHDA and CDR2 is SQIVND (reference sequence). The V gene end was trimmed by 7 bases and the J gene end by 4 bases; junction bases not matched to a gene: 7. This CDR3 contains 14 residues. CDR3 sequence (DNA): TGTGCCAGTATTAGACAGGGTCTGAATCAGCCCCAGCATTTT. Its translation is CASIRQGLNQPQHF.

The V and J genes are TRBV6-5 and TRBJ1-5, with 7 bases that match TRBD1. The ends lost 4 bases at V and 6 bases at J; junction bases unmatched: 3. The CDR3 extends over 13 amino acids. Germline V gives CDR1 MNHEY, CDR2 SVGAGI. The CDR3 nucleotides are TGTGCCAGCAGTTCCAGGGGGAGTCAGCCCCAGCATTTT. Encoded protein: CASSSRGSQPQHF.

The chain links TRBV7-6 to TRBJ2-1; tentative D call: TRBD2 (6 bases). The CDR3 has 16 amino acids. Germline values: CDR1 SGHVS, CDR2 FNYEAQ. With 3 bases removed from V and 5 bases from J, the gap between germline ends came to 17 bases. For the CDR3, the DNA is TGTGCCAGCAGCTTCCCGGCCGGGAGCGCCGACAATGAGCAGTTCTTC. Protein product: CASSFPAGSADNEQFF. Looking up the rest from reference TRBV7-6 and TRBJ2-1 gives the full variable domain: GAGVSQSPRYKVTKRGQDVALRCDPISGHVSLYWYRQALGQGPEFLTYFNYEAQQDKSGLPNDRFSAERPEGSISTLTIQRTEQRDSAMYRCASSFPAGSADNEQFFGPGTRLTVL.

V and J are TRBV29-1 and TRBJ1-2, with a tentative D call TRBD1 (6 bases). CDR1 is SQVTM, CDR2 ANQGSEA, per germline. This CDR3 contains 15 residues. Deletions cut 4 bases from V and 3 bases from J, with 18 bases between. DNA of the CDR3: TGCAGCGTTGGACCCAGACAGGCTATAGACTATGGCTACACCTTC. This translates into CSVGPRQAIDYGYTF.

This chain joins TRBV18 and TRBJ2-2; 7 bases are a match to TRBD2. There are 18 residues in the CDR3. CDR1 and CDR2 from the germline V gene are KGHSH and LQKENI. With V trimmed by 6 bases and J by 3 bases, 16 bases remained unmatched. CDR3 protein: CASSRRLLREFDTGELFF. The DNA for the CDR3 is TGTGCCAGCTCCCGACGCCTCTTGCGGGAGTTTGACACCGGGGAGCTGTTTTTT.

The CDR3 reads CAWIPSLAGVRETQYF. Written as DNA, the CDR3 is TGTGCCTGGATCCCCTCACTAGCGGGTGTCCGAGAGACCCAGTACTTC. This chain links TRBV30 with TRBJ2-5, with 9 bases identical to TRBD2. With V trimmed by 4 bases and J by 4 bases, 13 bases remained unmatched. This CDR3 comprises 16 residues. Germline V gene lookup returns CDR1 GTSNPN and CDR2 SVGIG (reference sequence). Variable domain in full (rest from reference TRBV30 and TRBJ2-5): SQTIHQWPATLVQPVGSPLSLECTVEGTSNPNLYWYRQAAGRGLQLLFYSVGIGQISSEVPQNLSASRPQDRQFILSSKKLLLSDSGFYLCAWIPSLAGVRETQYFGPGTRLLVL.

The count of this clone is one. V gene TRBV12-5 combines with J gene TRBJ2-1, with D unclear. With 1 base removed from V and 8 bases from J, the gap between germline ends came to 15 bases. Looked up from germline, CDR1 is LGHNT and CDR2 is FRNRAP. CDR3 size: 15 residues. CDR3 bases: TGTGCTAGTGGTTTGGACGGTCCCCTATTCGATGAGCAGTTCTTC. As protein: CASGLDGPLFDEQFF.

The rearrangement joins TRBV6-5 to TRBJ2-2, with D possibly TRBD2 on 5 matching bases. Trimming pared 3 bases from V and 7 bases from J, leaving 15 bases between. Germline-derived CDR1 and CDR2 are MNHEY and SVGAGI. The CDR3 covers 15 residues. CDR3 protein: CASSYRPLAGGELFF. The CDR3 coding sequence is TGTGCCAGCAGTTATCGACCCCTGGCGGGCGGGGAGCTGTTTTTT.

A single count supports this clone. The chain has TRBV27 and TRBJ2-2; TRBD2 is a possible D gene (6 bases). The V end was cut by 5 bases, the J end by 8 bases, with 21 bases between. The germline V gene encodes CDR1 MNHEY and CDR2 SMNVEV (reference sequence). The CDR3 consists of 16 residues. The CDR3 nucleotides read TGTGCCAGCAGTGGAGGAGGGGACCAAACGAGGGGGGAGCTGTTTTTT. The encoded protein is CASSGGGDQTRGELFF.

This chain links TRBV18 with TRBJ2-5; 10 positions match TRBD2. The J segment lost 3 bases and the V segment lost 3 bases, leaving 7 bases of the junction unmatched. The CDR3 covers 16 residues. The germline gives CDR1 KGHSH, CDR2 LQKENI. This CDR3 reads CASSPALAGGKETQYF. CDR3 DNA sequence: TGTGCCAGCTCACCGGCTTTAGCGGGGGGCAAAGAGACCCAGTACTTC.